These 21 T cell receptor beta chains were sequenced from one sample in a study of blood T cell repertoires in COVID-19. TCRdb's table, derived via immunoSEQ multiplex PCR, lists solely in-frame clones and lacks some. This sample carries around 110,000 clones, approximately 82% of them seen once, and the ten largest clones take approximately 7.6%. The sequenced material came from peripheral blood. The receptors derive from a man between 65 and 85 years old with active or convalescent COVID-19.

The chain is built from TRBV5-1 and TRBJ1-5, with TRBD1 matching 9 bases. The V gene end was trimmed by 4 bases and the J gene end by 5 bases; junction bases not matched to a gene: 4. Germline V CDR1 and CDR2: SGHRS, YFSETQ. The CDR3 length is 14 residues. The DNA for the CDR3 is TGCGCCAGCAGCACAGGGGGCCTTTATCAGCCCCAGCATTTT. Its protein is CASSTGGLYQPQHF.

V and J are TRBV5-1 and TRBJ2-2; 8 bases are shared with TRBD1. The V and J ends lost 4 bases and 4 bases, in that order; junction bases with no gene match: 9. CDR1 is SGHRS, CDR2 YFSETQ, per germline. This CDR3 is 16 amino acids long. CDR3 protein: CASSAPQGAGTGELFF. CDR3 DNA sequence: TGCGCCAGCAGCGCTCCCCAGGGGGCCGGCACCGGGGAGCTGTTTTTT.

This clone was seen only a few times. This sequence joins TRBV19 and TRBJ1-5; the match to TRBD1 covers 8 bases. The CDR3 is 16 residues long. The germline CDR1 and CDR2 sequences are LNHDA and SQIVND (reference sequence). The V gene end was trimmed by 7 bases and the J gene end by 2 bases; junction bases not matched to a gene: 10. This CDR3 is CASNSGQGEGNQPQHF. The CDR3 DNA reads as TGTGCCAGTAACAGTGGACAGGGTGAGGGCAATCAGCCCCAGCATTTT.

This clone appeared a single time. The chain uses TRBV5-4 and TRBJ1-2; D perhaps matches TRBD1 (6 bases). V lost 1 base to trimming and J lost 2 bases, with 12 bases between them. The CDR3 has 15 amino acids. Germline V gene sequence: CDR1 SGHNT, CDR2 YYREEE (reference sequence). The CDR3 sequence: CASSLLPRGNYGYTF. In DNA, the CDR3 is TGTGCCAGCAGCTTGTTGCCCAGGGGCAACTATGGCTACACCTTC.

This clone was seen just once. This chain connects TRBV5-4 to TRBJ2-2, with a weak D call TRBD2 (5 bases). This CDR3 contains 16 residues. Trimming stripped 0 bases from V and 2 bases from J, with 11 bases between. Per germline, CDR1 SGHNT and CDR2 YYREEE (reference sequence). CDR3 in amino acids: CASSLAGSVNTGELFF. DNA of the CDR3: TGTGCCAGCAGCTTGGCCGGTAGCGTAAACACCGGGGAGCTGTTTTTT.

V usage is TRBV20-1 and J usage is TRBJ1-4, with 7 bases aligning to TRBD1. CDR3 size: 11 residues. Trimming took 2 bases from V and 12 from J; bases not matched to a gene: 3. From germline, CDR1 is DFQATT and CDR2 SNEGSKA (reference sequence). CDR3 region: CSARTGTELFF. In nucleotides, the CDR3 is TGCAGTGCTAGAACCGGGACAGAACTGTTTTTT.

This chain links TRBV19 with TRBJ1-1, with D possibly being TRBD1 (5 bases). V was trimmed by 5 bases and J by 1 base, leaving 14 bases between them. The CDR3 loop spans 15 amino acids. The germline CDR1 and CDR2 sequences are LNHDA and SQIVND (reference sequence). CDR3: CASSHPHQGNTEAFF. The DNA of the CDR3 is TGTGCCAGTAGTCACCCCCATCAGGGGAACACTGAAGCTTTCTTT.

CDR3 nucleotide sequence: TGTGCCAGTAGTATAGCTAGCGGGATCGCCAATGAGCAGTTCTTC. It specifies CASSIASGIANEQFF. The chain is built from TRBV19 and TRBJ2-1; 9 nucleotides line up with TRBD2. Per the germline V gene, CDR1 is LNHDA and CDR2 is SQIVND (reference sequence). Trimming removed 1 base from V and 6 bases from J; junction bases left unmatched: 4. This CDR3 comprises 15 residues. The variable domain in full, with the rest retrieved from reference TRBV19 and TRBJ2-1, is DGGITQSPKYLFRKEGQNVTLSCEQNLNHDAMYWYRQDPGQGLRLIYYSQIVNDFQKGDIAEGYSVSREKKESFPLTVTSAQKNPTAFYLCASSIASGIANEQFFGPGTRLTVL.

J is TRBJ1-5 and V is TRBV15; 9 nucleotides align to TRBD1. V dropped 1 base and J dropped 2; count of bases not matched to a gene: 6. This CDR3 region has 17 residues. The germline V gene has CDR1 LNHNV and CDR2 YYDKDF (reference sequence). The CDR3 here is CATSRAGQGSGNQPQHF. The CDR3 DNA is TGTGCCACCAGCAGAGCCGGACAGGGGTCGGGCAATCAGCCCCAGCATTTT.

The CDR3 is CATIKGGAGGPSNTEAFF. CDR3 nucleotides: TGTGCCACCATCAAAGGCGGGGCAGGGGGCCCTTCGAACACTGAAGCTTTCTTT. The chain joins TRBV15 to TRBJ1-1; TRBD1 aligns across 8 bases. Unmatched junction bases numbered 17, after V lost 7 bases and J lost 1 base. Germline V gene sequence: CDR1 LNHNV, CDR2 YYDKDF (reference sequence). This CDR3 has 18 amino acids.

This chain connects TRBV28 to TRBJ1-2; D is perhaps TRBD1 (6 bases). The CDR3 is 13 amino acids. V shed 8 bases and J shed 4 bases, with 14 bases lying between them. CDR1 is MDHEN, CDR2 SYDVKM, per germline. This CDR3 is CASGRQAFYGYTF. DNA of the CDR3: TGTGCCAGCGGCCGACAGGCCTTCTATGGCTACACCTTC.

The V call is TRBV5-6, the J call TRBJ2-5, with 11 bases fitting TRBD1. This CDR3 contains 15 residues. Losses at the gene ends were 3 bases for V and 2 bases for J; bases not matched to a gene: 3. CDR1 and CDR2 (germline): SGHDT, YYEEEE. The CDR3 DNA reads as TGTGCCAGCAGCTGGGACAGGGGGTTACAAGAGACCCAGTACTTC. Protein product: CASSWDRGLQETQYF.

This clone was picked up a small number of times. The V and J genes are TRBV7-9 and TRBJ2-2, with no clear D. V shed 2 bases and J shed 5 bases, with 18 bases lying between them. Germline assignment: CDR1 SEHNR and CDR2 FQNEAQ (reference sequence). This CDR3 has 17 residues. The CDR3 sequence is CASSLPPRFASTGELFF. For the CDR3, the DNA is TGTGCCAGCAGCTTACCCCCACGTTTCGCTAGTACCGGGGAGCTGTTTTTT.

CDR3 in DNA: TGTGCCACCAGTGATATGACAGAGACCTCCTACAATGAGCAGTTCTTC. Its protein product is CATSDMTETSYNEQFF. The chain uses TRBV24-1 and TRBJ2-1; tentatively, D is TRBD1 (5 bases). V was cut by 3 bases and J by 0 bases, with 11 bases left in between. Per germline, CDR1 KGHDR and CDR2 SFDVKD. The CDR3 runs 16 residues.

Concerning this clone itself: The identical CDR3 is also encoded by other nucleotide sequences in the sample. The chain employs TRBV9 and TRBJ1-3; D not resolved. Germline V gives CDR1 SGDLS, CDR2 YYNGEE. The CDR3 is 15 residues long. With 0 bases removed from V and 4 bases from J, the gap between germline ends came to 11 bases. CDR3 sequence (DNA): TGTGCCAGCAGCGTAGACCCGGGTTCGGGAAACACCATATATTTT. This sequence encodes CASSVDPGSGNTIYF.

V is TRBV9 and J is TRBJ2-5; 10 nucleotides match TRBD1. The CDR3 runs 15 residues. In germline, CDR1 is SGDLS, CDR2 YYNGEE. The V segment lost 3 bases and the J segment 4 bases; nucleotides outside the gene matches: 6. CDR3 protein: CASSAGGTGVETQYF. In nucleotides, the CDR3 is TGTGCCAGCAGCGCCGGAGGGACAGGGGTAGAGACCCAGTACTTC.

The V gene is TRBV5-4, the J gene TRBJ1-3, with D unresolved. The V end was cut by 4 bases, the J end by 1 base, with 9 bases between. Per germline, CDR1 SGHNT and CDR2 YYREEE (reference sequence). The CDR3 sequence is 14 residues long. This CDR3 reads CASSQINSGNTIYF. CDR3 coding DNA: TGTGCCAGCAGCCAGATAAATTCTGGAAACACCATATATTTT.

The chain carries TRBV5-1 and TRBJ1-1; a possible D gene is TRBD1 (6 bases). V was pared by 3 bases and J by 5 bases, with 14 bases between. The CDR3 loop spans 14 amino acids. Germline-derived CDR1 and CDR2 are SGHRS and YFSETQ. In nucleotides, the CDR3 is TGCGCCAGCAGCTCAAACAGGGCTATGACTGAAGCTTTCTTT. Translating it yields CASSSNRAMTEAFF.

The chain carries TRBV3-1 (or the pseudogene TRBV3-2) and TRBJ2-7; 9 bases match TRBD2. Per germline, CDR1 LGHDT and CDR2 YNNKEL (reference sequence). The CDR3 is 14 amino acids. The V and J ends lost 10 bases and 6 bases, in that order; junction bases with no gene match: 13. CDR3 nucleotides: TGTGCCACATCTAGCGGGATCGTGGCTCTCGAGCAGTACTTC. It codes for CATSSGIVALEQYF.

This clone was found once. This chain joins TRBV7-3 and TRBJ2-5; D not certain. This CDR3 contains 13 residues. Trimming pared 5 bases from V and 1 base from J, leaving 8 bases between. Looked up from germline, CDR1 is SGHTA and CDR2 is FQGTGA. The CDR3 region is CASSATVQETQYF. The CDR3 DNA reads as TGTGCCAGCAGCGCCACAGTCCAAGAGACCCAGTACTTC.

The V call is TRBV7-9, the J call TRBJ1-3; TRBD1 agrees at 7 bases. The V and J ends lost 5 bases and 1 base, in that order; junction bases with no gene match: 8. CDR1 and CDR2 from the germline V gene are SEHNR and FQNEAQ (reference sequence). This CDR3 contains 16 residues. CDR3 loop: CASSPRAGGSGNTIYF. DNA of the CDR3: TGTGCCAGCAGCCCTAGGGCAGGGGGTTCTGGAAACACCATATATTTT.